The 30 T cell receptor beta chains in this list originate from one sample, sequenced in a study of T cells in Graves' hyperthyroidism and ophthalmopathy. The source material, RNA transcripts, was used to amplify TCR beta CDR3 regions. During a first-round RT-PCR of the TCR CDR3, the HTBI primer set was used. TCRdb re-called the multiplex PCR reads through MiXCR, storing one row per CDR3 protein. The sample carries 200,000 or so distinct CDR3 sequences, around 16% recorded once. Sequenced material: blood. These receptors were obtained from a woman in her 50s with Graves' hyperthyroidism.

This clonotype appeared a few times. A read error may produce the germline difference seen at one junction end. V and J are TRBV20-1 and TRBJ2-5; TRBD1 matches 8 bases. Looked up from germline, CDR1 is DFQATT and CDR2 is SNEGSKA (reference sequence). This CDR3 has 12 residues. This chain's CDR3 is CCAPDRVETQYF. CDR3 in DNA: TGCTGTGCACCGGACAGGGTGGAGACCCAGTACTTC.

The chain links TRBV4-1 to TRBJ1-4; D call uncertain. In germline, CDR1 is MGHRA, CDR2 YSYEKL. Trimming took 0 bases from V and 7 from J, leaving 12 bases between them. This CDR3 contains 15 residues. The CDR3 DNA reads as TGCGCCAGCAGCCAAGAAGGAGGGAAAGTTGAAAAACTGTTTTTT. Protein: CASSQEGGKVEKLFF.

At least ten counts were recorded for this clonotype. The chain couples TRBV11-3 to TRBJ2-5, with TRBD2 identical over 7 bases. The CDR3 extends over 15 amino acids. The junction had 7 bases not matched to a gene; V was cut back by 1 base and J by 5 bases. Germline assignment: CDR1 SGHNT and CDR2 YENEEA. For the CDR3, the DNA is TGTGCCAGCAGCTTAGGACAACTAGCGTCGGAGACCCAGTACTTC. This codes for CASSLGQLASETQYF.

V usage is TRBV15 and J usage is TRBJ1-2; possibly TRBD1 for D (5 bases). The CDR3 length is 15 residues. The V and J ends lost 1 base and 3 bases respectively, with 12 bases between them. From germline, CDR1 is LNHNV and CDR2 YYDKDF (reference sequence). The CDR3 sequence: CATSRGFGGDYGYTF. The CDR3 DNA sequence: TGTGCCACCAGCAGAGGTTTCGGGGGGGACTATGGCTACACCTTC.

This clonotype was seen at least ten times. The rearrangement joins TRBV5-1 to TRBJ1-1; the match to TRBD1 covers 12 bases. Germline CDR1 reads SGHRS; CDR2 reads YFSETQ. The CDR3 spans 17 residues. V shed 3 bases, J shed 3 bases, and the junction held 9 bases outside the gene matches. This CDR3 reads CASSSGRDRGLDTEAFF. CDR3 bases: TGCGCCAGCAGCTCAGGTAGGGACAGGGGGCTTGACACTGAAGCTTTCTTT.

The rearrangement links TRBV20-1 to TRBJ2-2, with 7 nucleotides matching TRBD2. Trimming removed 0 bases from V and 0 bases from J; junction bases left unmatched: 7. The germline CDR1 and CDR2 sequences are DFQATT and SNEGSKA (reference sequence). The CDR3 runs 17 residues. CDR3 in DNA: TGCAGTGCTAGAGATGGGGAGGGGAATCCGAACACCGGGGAGCTGTTTTTT. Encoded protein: CSARDGEGNPNTGELFF.

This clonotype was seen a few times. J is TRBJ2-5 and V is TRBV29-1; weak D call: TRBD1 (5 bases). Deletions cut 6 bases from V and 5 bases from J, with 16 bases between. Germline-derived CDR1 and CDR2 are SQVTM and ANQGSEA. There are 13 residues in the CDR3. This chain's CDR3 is CSVDGKKGETQYF. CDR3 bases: TGCAGCGTGGACGGAAAGAAGGGGGAGACCCAGTACTTC.

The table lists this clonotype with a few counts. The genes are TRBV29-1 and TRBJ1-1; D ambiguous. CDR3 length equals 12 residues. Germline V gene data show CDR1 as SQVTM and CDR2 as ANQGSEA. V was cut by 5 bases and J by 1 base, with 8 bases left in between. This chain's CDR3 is CSVIRQNTEAFF. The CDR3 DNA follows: TGCAGCGTTATTAGGCAGAACACTGAAGCTTTCTTT.

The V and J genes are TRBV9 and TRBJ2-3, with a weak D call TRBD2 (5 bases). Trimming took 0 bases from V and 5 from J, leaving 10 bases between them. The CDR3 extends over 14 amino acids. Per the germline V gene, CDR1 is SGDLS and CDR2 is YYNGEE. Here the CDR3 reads CASSVGSSGDTQYF. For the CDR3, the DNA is TGTGCCAGCAGCGTAGGATCCAGCGGAGATACGCAGTATTTT.

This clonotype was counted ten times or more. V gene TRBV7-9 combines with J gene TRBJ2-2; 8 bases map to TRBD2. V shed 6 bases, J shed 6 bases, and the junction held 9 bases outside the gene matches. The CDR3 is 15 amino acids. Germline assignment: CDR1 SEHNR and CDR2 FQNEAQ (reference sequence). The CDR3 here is CASRPGIAGSGELFF. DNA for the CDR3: TGTGCCAGCAGGCCTGGAATAGCGGGATCCGGGGAGCTGTTTTTT.

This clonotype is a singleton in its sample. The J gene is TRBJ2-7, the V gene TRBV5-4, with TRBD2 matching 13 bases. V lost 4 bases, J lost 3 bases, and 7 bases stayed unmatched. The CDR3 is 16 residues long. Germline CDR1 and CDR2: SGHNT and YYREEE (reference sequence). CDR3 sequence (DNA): TGTGCCAGCAGCCCGGGACTAGCGGGAAGGAACTACGAGCAGTACTTC. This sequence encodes CASSPGLAGRNYEQYF. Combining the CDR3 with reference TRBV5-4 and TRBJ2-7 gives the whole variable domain ETGVTQSPTHLIKTRGQQVTLRCSSQSGHNTVSWYQQALGQGPQFIFQYYREEENGRGNFPPRFSGLQFPNYSSELNVNALELDDSALYLCASSPGLAGRNYEQYFGPGTRLTVT.

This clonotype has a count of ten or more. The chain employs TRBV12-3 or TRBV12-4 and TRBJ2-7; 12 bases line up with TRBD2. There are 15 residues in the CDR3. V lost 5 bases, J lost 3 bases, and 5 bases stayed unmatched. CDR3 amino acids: CASSPGLAGIYEQYF. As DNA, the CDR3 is TGTGCCAGCAGTCCTGGACTAGCGGGGATCTACGAGCAGTACTTC.

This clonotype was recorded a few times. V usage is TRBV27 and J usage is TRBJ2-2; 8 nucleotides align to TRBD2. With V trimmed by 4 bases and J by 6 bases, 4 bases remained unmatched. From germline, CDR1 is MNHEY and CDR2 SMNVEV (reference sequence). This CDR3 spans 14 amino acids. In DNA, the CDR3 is TGTGCCAGCAGTTCCTGGACTAGCCCCGGGGAGCTGTTTTTT. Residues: CASSSWTSPGELFF.

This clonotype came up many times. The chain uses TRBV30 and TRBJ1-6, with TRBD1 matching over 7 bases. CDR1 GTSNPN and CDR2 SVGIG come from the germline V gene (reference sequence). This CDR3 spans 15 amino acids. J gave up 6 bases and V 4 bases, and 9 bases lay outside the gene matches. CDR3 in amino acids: CAWTAGQNLNSPLHF. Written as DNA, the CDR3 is TGTGCCTGGACTGCGGGACAGAACCTTAATTCACCCCTCCACTTT.

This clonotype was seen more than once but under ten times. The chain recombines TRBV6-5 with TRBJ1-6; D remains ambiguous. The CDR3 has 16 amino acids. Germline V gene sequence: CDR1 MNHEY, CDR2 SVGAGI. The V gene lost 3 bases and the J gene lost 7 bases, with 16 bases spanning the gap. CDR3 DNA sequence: TGTGCCAGCAGTTATTCCCTCAGACGGAGGAATTCACCCCTCCACTTT. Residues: CASSYSLRRRNSPLHF.

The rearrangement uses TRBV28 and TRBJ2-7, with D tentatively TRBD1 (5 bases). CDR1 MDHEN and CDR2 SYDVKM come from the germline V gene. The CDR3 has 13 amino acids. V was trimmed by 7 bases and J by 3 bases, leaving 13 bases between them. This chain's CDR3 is CASINSQGYEQYF. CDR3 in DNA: TGTGCCAGCATCAATAGTCAGGGCTACGAGCAGTACTTC.

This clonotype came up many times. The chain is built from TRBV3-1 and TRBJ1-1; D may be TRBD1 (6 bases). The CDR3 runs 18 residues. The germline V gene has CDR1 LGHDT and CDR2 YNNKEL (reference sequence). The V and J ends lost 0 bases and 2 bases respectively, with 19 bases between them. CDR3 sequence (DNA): TGTGCCAGCAGCCAAGATAGACTCCGGGGGCTAGGAAACACTGAAGCTTTCTTT. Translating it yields CASSQDRLRGLGNTEAFF.

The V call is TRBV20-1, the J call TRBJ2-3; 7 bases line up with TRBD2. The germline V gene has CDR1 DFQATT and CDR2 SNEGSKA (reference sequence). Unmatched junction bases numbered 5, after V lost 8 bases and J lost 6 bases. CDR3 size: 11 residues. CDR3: CSPTGGDTQYF. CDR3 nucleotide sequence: TGCAGTCCAACGGGGGGTGATACGCAGTATTTT.

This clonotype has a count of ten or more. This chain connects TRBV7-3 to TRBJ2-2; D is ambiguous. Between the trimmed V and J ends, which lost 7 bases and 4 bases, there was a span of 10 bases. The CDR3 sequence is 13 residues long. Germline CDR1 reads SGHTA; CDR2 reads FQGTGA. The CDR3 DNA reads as TGTGCCAGCACCGCTCAACGCACCGGGGAGCTGTTTTTT. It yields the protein CASTAQRTGELFF.

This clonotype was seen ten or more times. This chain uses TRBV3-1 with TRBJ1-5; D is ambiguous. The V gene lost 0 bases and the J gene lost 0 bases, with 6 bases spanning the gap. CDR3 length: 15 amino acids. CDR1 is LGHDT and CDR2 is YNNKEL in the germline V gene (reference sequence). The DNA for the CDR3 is TGTGCCAGCAGCCAAGACATCGATAGCAATCAGCCCCAGCATTTT. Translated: CASSQDIDSNQPQHF.

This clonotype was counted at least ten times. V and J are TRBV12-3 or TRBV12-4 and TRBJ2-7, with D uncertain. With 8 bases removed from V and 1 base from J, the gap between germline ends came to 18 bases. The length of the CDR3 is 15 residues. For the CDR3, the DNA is TGTGCCAGCGGGCCCCCTAGGTCCCTATCCTACGAGCAGTACTTC. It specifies CASGPPRSLSYEQYF.

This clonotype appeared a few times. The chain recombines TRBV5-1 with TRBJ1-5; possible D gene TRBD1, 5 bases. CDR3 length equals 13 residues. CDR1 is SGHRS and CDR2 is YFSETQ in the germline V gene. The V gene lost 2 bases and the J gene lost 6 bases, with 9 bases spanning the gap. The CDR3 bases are TGCGCCAGCAGCTTCCTAGGGGCTCAGCCCCAGCATTTT. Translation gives CASSFLGAQPQHF.

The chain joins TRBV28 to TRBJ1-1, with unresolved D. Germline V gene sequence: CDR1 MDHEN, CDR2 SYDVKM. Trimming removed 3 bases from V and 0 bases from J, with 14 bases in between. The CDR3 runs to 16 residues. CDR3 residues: CASSFIIRTMNTEAFF. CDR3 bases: TGTGCCAGCAGTTTTATCATCCGGACGATGAACACTGAAGCTTTCTTT.

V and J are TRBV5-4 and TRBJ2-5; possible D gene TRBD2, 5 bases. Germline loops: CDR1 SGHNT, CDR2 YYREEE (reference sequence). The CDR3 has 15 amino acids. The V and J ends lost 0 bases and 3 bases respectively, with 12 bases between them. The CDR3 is CASSLVASLEETQYF. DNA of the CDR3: TGTGCCAGCAGCTTGGTAGCTAGCCTGGAAGAGACCCAGTACTTC.

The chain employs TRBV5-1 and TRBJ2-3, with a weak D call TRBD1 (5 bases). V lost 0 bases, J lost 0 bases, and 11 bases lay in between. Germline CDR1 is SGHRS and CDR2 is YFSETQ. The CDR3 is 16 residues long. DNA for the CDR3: TGCGCCAGCAGCTTGGTGGGCAGGGTTAGCACAGATACGCAGTATTTT. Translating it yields CASSLVGRVSTDTQYF.

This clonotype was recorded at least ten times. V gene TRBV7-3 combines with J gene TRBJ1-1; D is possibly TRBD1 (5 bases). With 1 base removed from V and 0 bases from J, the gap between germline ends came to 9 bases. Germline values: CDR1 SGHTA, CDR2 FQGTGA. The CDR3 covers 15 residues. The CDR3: CASSLSGAVNTEAFF. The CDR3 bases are TGTGCCAGCAGCTTAAGTGGGGCCGTGAACACTGAAGCTTTCTTT.

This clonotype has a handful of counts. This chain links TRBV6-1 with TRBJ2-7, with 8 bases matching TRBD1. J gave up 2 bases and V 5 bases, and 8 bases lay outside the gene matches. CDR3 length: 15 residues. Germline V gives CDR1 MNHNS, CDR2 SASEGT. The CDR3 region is CASSFTGTGPYEQYF. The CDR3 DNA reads TGTGCCAGCAGTTTTACCGGGACAGGCCCCTACGAGCAGTACTTC.

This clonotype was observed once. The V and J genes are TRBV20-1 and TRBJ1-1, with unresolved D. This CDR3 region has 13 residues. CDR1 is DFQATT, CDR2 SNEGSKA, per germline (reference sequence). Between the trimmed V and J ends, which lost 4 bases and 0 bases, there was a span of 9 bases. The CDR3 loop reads CSANSYMNTEAFF. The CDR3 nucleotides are TGCAGTGCTAACAGTTACATGAACACTGAAGCTTTCTTT.

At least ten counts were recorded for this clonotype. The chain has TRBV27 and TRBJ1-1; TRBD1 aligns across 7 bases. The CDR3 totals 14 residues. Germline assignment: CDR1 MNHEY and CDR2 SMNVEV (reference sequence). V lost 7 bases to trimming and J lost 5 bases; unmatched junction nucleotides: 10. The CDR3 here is CASTSRQGRTEAFF. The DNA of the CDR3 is TGTGCCAGCACCTCTCGACAGGGTAGGACTGAAGCTTTCTTT.

As DNA, the CDR3 is TGTGCCAGCACCAAAGCCGGGACAGGGAACAATGAGCAGTTCTTC. This gives the protein CASTKAGTGNNEQFF. The V call is TRBV6-2 or TRBV6-3, the J call TRBJ2-1, with TRBD1 matching over 9 bases. V was pared by 7 bases and J by 5 bases, with 9 bases of the junction left unmatched. CDR3 length: 15 residues. Germline V CDR1 and CDR2: MNHEY, SVGEGT.